The present T cell receptor beta chain was sequenced within a study of cytomegalovirus exposure and HLA in healthy donors. Notes on the study in general: The study recorded fewer than 200 TCR beta chains that were cytomegalovirus-associated. Presence/absence analyses supposed approximately even sequencing depth among donors.

In its sample, this clone was seen once. The antigen is not known. Both 60 Vbeta primers and 13 Jbeta primers went into the PCR. Data came from immunoSEQ multiplex PCR; TCRdb stores just in-frame clones and leaves some out. The sample lists about 160,000 clones, roughly 80% occurring once. The CDR3 sequence is 14 residues long. Germline-derived CDR1 and CDR2 are SGHNT and YYREEE (reference sequence). The ends were cut back, 6 bases at V and 8 bases at J, with 20 bases in the middle. The chain recombines TRBV5-4 with TRBJ1-2; weak D call: TRBD1 (6 bases). The sample consisted of PBMCs. The sequence came from a man aged 45-65 years in good health and CMV-seropositive. The DNA of the CDR3 is TGTGCCAGCACCCCCGGGGGGCTAATCTTCGGCTACACCTTC. This encodes CASTPGGLIFGYTF.